Below, 21 T cell receptor beta chains from the same sample are listed, as sequenced in a study of human T cells and chemical hapten exposure. As for time point: healthy volunteer bleed at 6 weeks. It was from unfractionated whole blood that total RNA was extracted. One entry per CDR3 protein, called by TCRdb with MiXCR from the RACE reads. The sample carries 65,000 to 95,000 distinct CDR3 sequences, roughly 7.9% recorded once. Sequenced: whole blood. Receptors originate from a female donor in good health. Some clones in this sample may be carry-over from other donors' samples.

Notes on this clonotype: This may stem from a read error, because a much larger clone lies one nucleotide away. V usage is TRBV18 and J usage is TRBJ1-6, with D hard to call. The CDR3 totals 13 residues. The V end was cut by 3 bases, the J end by 8 bases, with 8 bases between. Germline loops: CDR1 KGHSH, CDR2 LQKENI. CDR3 sequence (DNA): TGTGCCAGCTCACCCGCCACCGATTCACCCCTCCACTTT. As protein: CASSPATDSPLHF. The whole variable domain, remainder taken from reference TRBV18 and TRBJ1-6, is NAGVMQNPRHLVRRRGQEARLRCSPMKGHSHVYWYRQLPEEGLKFMVYLQKENIIDESGMPKERFSAEFPKEGPSILRIQQVVRGDSAAYFCASSPATDSPLHFGNGTRLTVT.

This clonotype was observed at least ten times. The V call is TRBV11-1, the J call TRBJ2-4, with D possibly matching TRBD2 (5 bases). The V gene's germline CDR1 is SGHAT and CDR2 FQDESV (reference sequence). The CDR3 totals 13 residues. Trimming stripped 5 bases from V and 8 bases from J, with 13 bases between. The chain's CDR3 is CASSQGGKHIQYF. The CDR3 bases are TGTGCCAGCAGCCAAGGAGGAAAACACATTCAGTACTTC. The whole variable domain, remainder taken from reference TRBV11-1 and TRBJ2-4, is EAEVAQSPRYKITEKSQAVAFWCDPISGHATLYWYRQILGQGPELLVQFQDESVVDDSQLPKDRFSAERLKGVDSTLKIQPAELGDSAMYLCASSQGGKHIQYFGAGTRLSVL.

This clonotype was seen at least ten times. The chain links TRBV11-1 to TRBJ1-1; D may be TRBD1 (5 bases). Germline V CDR1 and CDR2: SGHAT, FQDESV (reference sequence). The germline V and J ends were trimmed by 1 base and 4 bases, with 13 bases remaining between them. The CDR3 contains 15 residues. The DNA for the CDR3 is TGTGCCAGCAGCTTAGGCAGGTCCGGGGGCACTGAAGCTTTCTTT. It is translated as CASSLGRSGGTEAFF.

This clonotype was seen more than once but under ten times. This chain joins TRBV7-8 and TRBJ1-2; 8 nucleotides align to TRBD1. This CDR3 has 15 amino acids. CDR1 is SGHVS and CDR2 is FQNEAQ in the germline V gene. The V and J ends lost 8 bases and 6 bases, in that order; junction bases with no gene match: 14. The CDR3 is CASLDRGRTLNGYTF. CDR3 nucleotides: TGTGCCAGCCTTGACAGGGGTCGGACCCTAAATGGCTACACCTTC.

This clonotype showed up many times. This sequence joins TRBV6-5 and TRBJ1-2, with 8 bases aligning to TRBD1. The V segment lost 2 bases and the J segment 4 bases; nucleotides outside the gene matches: 9. The CDR3 has 16 residues. CDR1 and CDR2 from the germline V gene are MNHEY and SVGAGI. The CDR3 DNA reads as TGTGCCAGCAGTTACGGGCTAGGACAGGGCTTCTATGGCTACACCTTC. Translation: CASSYGLGQGFYGYTF.

The sample holds a few counts of this clonotype. The chain is built from TRBV15 and TRBJ1-5; perhaps TRBD1 as D (6 bases). There are 16 residues in the CDR3. Germline CDR1 reads LNHNV; CDR2 reads YYDKDF (reference sequence). With 0 bases removed from V and 3 bases from J, the gap between germline ends came to 12 bases. This chain's CDR3 is CATSRDRGSINQPQHF. For the CDR3, the DNA is TGTGCCACCAGCAGAGACAGGGGAAGTATCAATCAGCCCCAGCATTTT.

This clonotype occurred many times. The rearrangement uses TRBV12-3 or TRBV12-4 and TRBJ1-5; no firm D call. Trimming shortened V by 3 bases and J by 3 bases, and 12 bases separated the two germline ends. The CDR3 contains 15 residues. CDR3 region: CASSFGRQINQPQHF. The DNA of the CDR3 is TGTGCCAGCAGTTTTGGCCGTCAGATCAATCAGCCCCAGCATTTT.

V usage is TRBV20-1 and J usage is TRBJ2-5; D gene unclear. CDR1 is DFQATT, CDR2 SNEGSKA, per germline (reference sequence). This CDR3 region has 13 residues. V was trimmed by 0 bases and J by 4 bases, leaving 9 bases between them. The CDR3 DNA sequence: TGCAGTGCTAGAGATCCACAGTTAGAGACCCAGTACTTC. Translating it yields CSARDPQLETQYF.

In this sample, this clonotype turned up a few times. The rearrangement links TRBV10-3 to TRBJ2-3; D ambiguous. Germline V gives CDR1 ENHRY, CDR2 SYGVKD. Trimming left V 4 bases short and J 0 bases short, with 8 bases between. The CDR3 is made up of 14 amino acids. The CDR3 sequence is CAISGAGSTDTQYF. CDR3 coding DNA: TGTGCCATCAGTGGTGCTGGGAGCACAGATACGCAGTATTTT.

V is TRBV25-1 and J is TRBJ2-7; D is uncertain. V lost 6 bases to trimming and J lost 1 base, with 7 bases between them. Germline V gene sequence: CDR1 MGHDK, CDR2 SYGVNS. This CDR3 comprises 12 residues. The CDR3 bases are TGTGCCAGCAGACAGAGTTCCTACGAGCAGTACTTC. Translated: CASRQSSYEQYF.

In its sample, this clonotype was seen a few times. The rearrangement links TRBV12-3 or TRBV12-4 to TRBJ2-7; TRBD2 agrees at 7 bases. CDR3 size: 14 residues. V lost 4 bases to trimming and J lost 6 bases; unmatched junction nucleotides: 9. In DNA form, the CDR3 reads TGTGCCAGCAGTTGGAGCGGGGTCCCGGGCGAGCAGTACTTC. It encodes CASSWSGVPGEQYF.

The chain recombines TRBV6-1 with TRBJ1-5, with TRBD1 identical over 10 bases. This CDR3 comprises 14 residues. V lost 10 bases and J lost 7; bases outside the gene matches: 10. Germline V CDR1 and CDR2: MNHNS, SASEGT. The CDR3 DNA reads TGTGCCACCCGGGACAGGGGAGCGGGACAGCCCCAGCATTTT. The encoded protein is CATRDRGAGQPQHF.

The V call is TRBV28, the J call TRBJ1-2; D not resolved. The CDR3 runs to 13 residues. From germline, CDR1 is MDHEN and CDR2 SYDVKM. Trimming removed 6 bases at V and 8 bases at J, with 16 bases between. The CDR3 here is CASSQTLPRGYTF. CDR3 nucleotides: TGTGCCAGCAGCCAAACGCTTCCCCGGGGCTACACCTTC.

This clonotype was seen a handful of times. The gene calls are TRBV21-1 and TRBJ1-5. TRBV21-1 is marked as a pseudogene. The CDR3 runs 10 residues. The CDR3 region is CASSKQPQNF. CDR3 DNA: TGTGCCAGCAGCAAGCAGCCCCAGAATTTT.

The J gene is TRBJ2-5, the V gene TRBV2; D may be TRBD1 (6 bases). The CDR3 runs to 16 residues. From germline, CDR1 is SNHLY and CDR2 FYNNEI. Trimming took off 4 bases at V and 0 bases at J, with 15 bases between the two ends. The CDR3 coding sequence is TGTGCCAGCAGTGGTGGACAGCCCTTGGACCAAGAGACCCAGTACTTC. Translation: CASSGGQPLDQETQYF.

The J gene is TRBJ2-1, the V gene TRBV7-9, with TRBD2 matching over 9 bases. This CDR3 has 17 residues. V lost 1 base to trimming and J lost 6 bases; unmatched junction nucleotides: 10. Germline V lookup: CDR1 SEHNR, CDR2 FQNEAQ (reference sequence). The CDR3: CASSLGKPGLAANEQFF. The CDR3 nucleotides read TGTGCCAGCAGCTTAGGAAAACCGGGACTAGCAGCCAATGAGCAGTTCTTC.

The sample holds many counts of this clonotype. The chain has TRBV20-1 and TRBJ1-2; D is perhaps TRBD1 (6 bases). This CDR3 has 14 amino acids. V lost 6 bases and J 6 bases, leaving 20 bases between the germline ends. In germline, CDR1 is DFQATT, CDR2 SNEGSKA (reference sequence). CDR3 residues: CSAKGGAYRHGYTF. The CDR3 DNA reads TGCAGTGCCAAAGGGGGGGCCTATAGACATGGCTACACCTTC.

This clonotype was detected only a few times. The chain has TRBV27 and TRBJ1-1, with 7 bases lining up with TRBD1. V lost 9 bases and J lost 0; bases outside the gene matches: 10. This CDR3 region has 15 residues. Germline CDR1 and CDR2: MNHEY and SMNVEV (reference sequence). The CDR3 protein is CARAKGGGMNTEAFF. DNA for the CDR3: TGTGCCAGAGCCAAGGGAGGGGGCATGAACACTGAAGCTTTCTTT.

This clonotype was counted at least ten times. CDR3 bases: TGTGCCAGCAGCTTAGGACACATCAATCAGCCCCAGCATTTT. This translates into CASSLGHINQPQHF. The chain employs TRBV7-2 and TRBJ1-5; D unresolved. Germline CDR1 reads SGHTA; CDR2 reads FQGNSA. The CDR3 is 14 amino acids. The V and J ends lost 1 base and 3 bases respectively, with 7 bases between them. The variable domain in full, completed from reference TRBV7-2 and TRBJ1-5, reads GAGVSQSPSNKVTEKGKDVELRCDPISGHTALYWYRQSLGQGLEFLIYFQGNSAPDKSGLPSDRFSAERTGGSVSTLTIQRTQQEDSAVYLCASSLGHINQPQHFGDGTRLSIL.

The chain combines TRBV7-6 with TRBJ2-6, with 10 bases fitting TRBD1. Germline V CDR1 and CDR2: SGHVS, FNYEAQ. The CDR3 sequence is 20 residues long. V trimming: 1 base; J trimming: 0 bases; junction bases outside the gene matches: 9. CDR3 loop: CASSLDRDRGPSSGANVLTF. CDR3 nucleotides: TGTGCCAGCAGCTTAGACCGGGACAGGGGCCCCAGCTCTGGGGCCAACGTCCTGACTTTC.

This clonotype was observed many times. J is TRBJ2-7 and V is TRBV2; D ambiguous. The V end lost 0 bases, the J end lost 0 bases, and 21 bases lay between the germline ends. Germline CDR1 and CDR2: SNHLY and FYNNEI. The CDR3 is made up of 19 amino acids. The CDR3 spells CASSEALLTKDPLSYEQYF. The CDR3 region has the DNA TGTGCCAGCAGTGAAGCGCTTCTTACGAAGGACCCCCTCTCCTACGAGCAGTACTTC. The full variable domain, its missing parts supplied by reference TRBV2 and TRBJ2-7, is EPEVTQTPSHQVTQMGQEVILRCVPISNHLYFYWYRQILGQKVEFLVSFYNNEISEKSEIFDDQFSVERPDGSNFTLKIRSTKLEDSAMYFCASSEALLTKDPLSYEQYFGPGTRLTVT.